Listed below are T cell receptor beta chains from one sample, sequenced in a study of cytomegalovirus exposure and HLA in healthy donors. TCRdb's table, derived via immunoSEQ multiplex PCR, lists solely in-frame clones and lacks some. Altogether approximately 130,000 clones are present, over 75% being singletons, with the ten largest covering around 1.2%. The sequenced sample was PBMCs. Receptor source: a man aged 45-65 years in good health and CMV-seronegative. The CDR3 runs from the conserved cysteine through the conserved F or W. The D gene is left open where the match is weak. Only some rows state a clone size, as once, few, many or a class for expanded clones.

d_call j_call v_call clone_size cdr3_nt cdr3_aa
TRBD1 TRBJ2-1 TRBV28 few TGTGCCAGCAGTGACGCCGGGACAGGGGCCTACAATGAGCAGTTCTTC CASSDAGTGAYNEQFF
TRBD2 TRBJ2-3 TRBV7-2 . TGTGCCAGCGGAGCTAGCGGGAGTATCGGCACAGATACGCAGTATTTT CASGASGSIGTDTQYF
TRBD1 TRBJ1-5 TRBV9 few TGTGCCAGCAGCTTAACAGGGGAATACAATCAGCCCCAGCATTTT CASSLTGEYNQPQHF
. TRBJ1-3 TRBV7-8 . TGTGCCAGCAGCTTCGGGGCTGGAAACACCATATATTTT CASSFGAGNTIYF
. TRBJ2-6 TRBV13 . TGTGCCAGCAGCAAAACTGTCGGAGGAGCTGGGGCCAACGTCCTGACTTTC CASSKTVGGAGANVLTF
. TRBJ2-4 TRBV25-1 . TGTGCCAGCAGAGGACATGAGGACATTCAGTACTTC CASRGHEDIQYF
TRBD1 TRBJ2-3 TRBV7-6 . TGTGCCAGCAGCTTGCAGGGGGCGCTGGCAGATACGCAGTATTTT CASSLQGALADTQYF
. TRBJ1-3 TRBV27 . TGTGCCAGCGGTCCGGGGGCTGGAAACACCATATATTTT CASGPGAGNTIYF
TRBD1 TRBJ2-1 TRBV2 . TGTGCCACCTTGGGACAGGGGGCAAATGAGCAGTTCTTC CATLGQGANEQFF
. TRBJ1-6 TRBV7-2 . TGTGCCAGCAGCTTAGTCGGTTCACCCCTCCACTTT CASSLVGSPLHF
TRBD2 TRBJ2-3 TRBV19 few TGTGCCAGTACCGCTGGACTAGCGGGAAATACGCAGTATTTT CASTAGLAGNTQYF
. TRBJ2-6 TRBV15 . TGTGCCACCAGCGGAACTACAGGGGGGGGCTCTGGGGCCAACGTCCTGACTTTC CATSGTTGGGSGANVLTF
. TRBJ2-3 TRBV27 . TGTGCCGTCAGCGGACTAAGCGCCACAGATACGCAGTATTTT CAVSGLSATDTQYF
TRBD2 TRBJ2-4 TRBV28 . TGTGCCAGCACTTCTAGCGGGAGGGCCAAAAACATTCAGTACTTC CASTSSGRAKNIQYF
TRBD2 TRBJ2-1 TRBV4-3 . TGCGCCAGCAGCCAAGTGGGAGGGCCATATAATGAGCAGTTCTTC CASSQVGGPYNEQFF
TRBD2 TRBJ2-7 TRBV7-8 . TGTGCCAGCAGCCTCGGACTAGCGGGAGTAGGCTACGAGCAGTACTTC CASSLGLAGVGYEQYF
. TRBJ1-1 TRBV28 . TGTGCCAGCAACATTGACAGGCCGAACACTGAAGCTTTCTTT CASNIDRPNTEAFF
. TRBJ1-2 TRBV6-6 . TGTGCCAGCAGTGACAGGTTCGGTGGCTACACCTTC CASSDRFGGYTF
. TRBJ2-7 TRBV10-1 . TGCGCCAGCAGTCTAAACTACGAGCAGTACTTC CASSLNYEQYF
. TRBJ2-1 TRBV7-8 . TGTGCCAGCAGCTTCGACTCCCCGCGCATGGTCTTC CASSFDSPRMVF
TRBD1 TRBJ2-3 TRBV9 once TGTGCCAGCAGCCCGCGTCAGGGGGCCAGCCCAGATACGCAGTATTTT CASSPRQGASPDTQYF
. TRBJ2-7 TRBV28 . TGTGCCAGCAGCCCGCGGCCAGGGGGGTCCTACGAGCAGTACTTC CASSPRPGGSYEQYF
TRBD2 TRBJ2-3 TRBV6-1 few TGTGCCAGCAGTGAGTCTCGGGGGAGGGCAGATACGCAGTATTTT CASSESRGRADTQYF
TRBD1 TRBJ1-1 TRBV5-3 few TGTGCCAGAAGCTTGTTGCGACAGGGGGATCGCAGAGCTTTCTTT CARSLLRQGDRRAFF
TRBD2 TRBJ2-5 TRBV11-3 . TGTGCCAGCAGCTTAGGAGGTGGACTAGCGGCTAAAGAGACCCAGTACTTC CASSLGGGLAAKETQYF
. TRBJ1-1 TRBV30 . TGTGCCAGAAGACAGCACCCGAACACTGAAGCTTTCTTT CARRQHPNTEAFF
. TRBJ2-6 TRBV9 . TGTGCCAGCAGCGTAGGGATAGGAGTGAGCTCTGGGGCCAACGTCCTGACTTTC CASSVGIGVSSGANVLTF
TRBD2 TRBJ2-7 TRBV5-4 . TGTGCCAGCAGCCCGACTAGCGGGAGTTCTGGCGAGCAGTACTTC CASSPTSGSSGEQYF
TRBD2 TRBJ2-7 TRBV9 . TGTGCCAGCAGCGGAACTAGCGGGAACAACGACGAGCAGTACTTC CASSGTSGNNDEQYF
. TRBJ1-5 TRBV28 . TGTGCCAGCAGTCCGGCCGGGGTGCATGGACAGCCCCAGCATTTT CASSPAGVHGQPQHF
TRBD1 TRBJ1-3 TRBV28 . TGTGCCACCTTGGACAGGGATAGAAACACCATACATTTT CATLDRDRNTIHF
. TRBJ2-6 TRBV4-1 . TGCGCCAGCAGCCAATTCAATCAGGGCACCTCTGGGGCCAACGTCCTGACTTTC CASSQFNQGTSGANVLTF
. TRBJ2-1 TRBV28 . TGTGCCAGCAGTTTTGGGAGACGTGAGCAGTTCTTC CASSFGRREQFF
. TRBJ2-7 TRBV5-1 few TGCGCCAGCAGTAGGAGTGACGAGCAGTACTTC CASSRSDEQYF
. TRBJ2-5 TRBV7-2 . TGTGCCAGCAGCTTAGCGGGCGGGGAGACCCAGTACTTC CASSLAGGETQYF
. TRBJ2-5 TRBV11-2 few TGTGCCAGCAGCCGAAGGGGGGGGTGGTGGGAAGAGACCCAGTACTTC CASSRRGGWWEETQYF
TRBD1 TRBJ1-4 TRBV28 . TGTGCCAGCAGTTCGGGACAGGGTTTACCTAATGAAAAACTGTTTTTT CASSSGQGLPNEKLFF
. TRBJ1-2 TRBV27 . TGTGCCAGCAGTTTACAGGTCCCAGGGTATGGCTACACCTTC CASSLQVPGYGYTF
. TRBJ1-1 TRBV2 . TGTGCCAGCAGTGAGAGGGTGACAGGCGGGGCTTTCTTT CASSERVTGGAFF
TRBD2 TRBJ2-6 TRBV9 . TGTGCCAGCAGCGTAGCACCGGGGACTACTTACTCTGGGGCCAACGTCCTGACTTTC CASSVAPGTTYSGANVLTF
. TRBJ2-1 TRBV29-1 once TGCAGCGTCGAGAGGGGAGGCAATGAGCAGTTCTTC CSVERGGNEQFF
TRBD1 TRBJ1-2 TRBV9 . TGTGCCAGCAGCGCCTCCCCTACAGGGGCGAATGGCTACACCTTC CASSASPTGANGYTF
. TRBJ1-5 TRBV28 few TGTGCCAGCTTGGACAGTGGGGGCGATCAGCCCCAGCATTTT CASLDSGGDQPQHF
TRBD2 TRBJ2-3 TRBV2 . TGTGCCAGCAGTTCGACCCTAGCGGGAGGGGATACGCAGTATTTT CASSSTLAGGDTQYF
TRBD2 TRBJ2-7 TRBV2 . TGTGCCAGCAGTGGCACAGGGCGGGAGGGCTCCTACGAGCAGTACTTC CASSGTGREGSYEQYF
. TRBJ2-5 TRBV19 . TGTGCCAGTAGTATATTGGAGGGATCCGGGTCCCAGTACTTC CASSILEGSGSQYF
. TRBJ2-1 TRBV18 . TGTGCCAGCTCACCAGAGAATGAGCAGTTCTTC CASSPENEQFF
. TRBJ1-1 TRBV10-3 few TGTGCCATCAGCTTCCAGGGTGAAGCTTTCTTT CAISFQGEAFF
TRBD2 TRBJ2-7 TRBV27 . TGTGCCAGCAGTTTATCCCCCTTAACTAGCGGGAGCTACGAGCAGTACTTC CASSLSPLTSGSYEQYF
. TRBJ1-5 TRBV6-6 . TGTGCCAGCAGTTACCGGAGGGATGGCAATCAGCCCCAGCATTTT CASSYRRDGNQPQHF
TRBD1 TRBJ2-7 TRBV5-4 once TGTGCCAGCAGCCGGGACAGGGGGTCGAGGGAGCAGTACTTC CASSRDRGSREQYF
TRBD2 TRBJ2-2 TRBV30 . TGTGCCTGGAGCGGTAGCGGGACCGACACCGGGGAGCTGTTTTTT CAWSGSGTDTGELFF
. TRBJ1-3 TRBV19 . TGTGCCAGTAACGCGCGGCGGCGGTTTATGCCTAGCTTATCTGGAAACACCATATATTTT CASNARRRFMPSLSGNTIYF
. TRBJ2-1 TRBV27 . TGTGCCAGCAGTCCCGCAGGTGGTATAGATGAGCAGTTCTTC CASSPAGGIDEQFF
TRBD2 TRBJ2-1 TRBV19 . TGTGCCAGTAGTAAGGAAGGGACTAGTACTCGGGGTGAGCAGTTCTTC CASSKEGTSTRGEQFF
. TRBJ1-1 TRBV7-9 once TGTGCCAGCAGCTATCAGATGAACACTGAAGCTTTCTTT CASSYQMNTEAFF
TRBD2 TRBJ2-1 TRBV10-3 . TGTGCCATCGGGGGGCGGGAGGGAAACAATGAGCAGTTCTTC CAIGGREGNNEQFF
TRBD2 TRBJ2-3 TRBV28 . TGTGCCAGCAGCCCCGACGGCCGGGGGGCAGATACGCAGTATTTT CASSPDGRGADTQYF